The clone carrying this TCR beta chain was observed a few times. The antigen remains unidentified. This entry is derived from a study of blood T cells in healthy people across ages. Study findings and constraints: The study regarded diversity estimates from one million T cells as underestimates. Strong correlation linked observed beta diversity and percent naive T cells. Long-lived donors carried more naive CD4+ cells and greater diversity than aged donors.

Primers used in a second PCR of roughly 7 to 11 cycles were a sample-barcoded 5' primer and a J-beta primer mix. TCRdb called the 5' RACE reads again in MiXCR, with one record for every CDR3 protein. The sample consists of 1.5 million to 2 million distinct CDR3 sequences, 28% of them appearing once. Total RNA, at least 5.5 micrograms per sample, came from PBMCs. The V end was cut by 3 bases, the J end by 5 bases, with 16 bases between. The CDR3 runs to 15 residues. Per germline, CDR1 KGHDR and CDR2 SFDVKD. The sequenced sample consisted of blood. The rearrangement joins TRBV24-1 to TRBJ2-7, with a weak D call TRBD1 (6 bases). The TCR originated in a woman aged 25 to 39 in good health. The CDR3: CATSDPLGAENEQYF. The CDR3 DNA reads as TGTGCCACCAGTGATCCCCTGGGGGCTGAAAACGAGCAGTACTTC.